This TCR beta chain was sequenced during a study of metastatic and nonmetastatic thyroid tumors. Across the study: Repertoires were compared across blood and tumor or nodule tissue from malignant and benign thyroid patients.

Thyroid surgery was performed in patients who had received no treatment beforehand. This clone was recorded many times. What it binds is not known. Whole-study findings and limits: Relative to benign nodules, malignant thyroid tumors were reportedly characterized by significantly elevated TCR beta diversity in blood and tumor.

Original handling: Building a distant-metastasis classifier for papillary thyroid cancer drew on CDR3 differences across clinicopathological groups. TCRdb re-analyzed the PCR reads using MiXCR. The V and J calls were determined by TCRdb, not by the authors. The table records 30,000 to 35,000 clones, roughly 22% of them present only once. The TCR was taken from a male donor with papillary thyroid cancer or a benign thyroid nodule (not recorded which). Some clones in this sample may be carry-over from other donors' samples. Sequences were obtained from tumor tissue.

The DNA of the CDR3 is TGTGCCACCAGTCCCGGGACAGGGGACTTGAGCGTCAATCAGCCCCAGCATTTT. Translated, it gives CATSPGTGDLSVNQPQHF. The chain has TRBV15 and TRBJ1-5; TRBD1 matches at 10 bases. With V trimmed by 6 bases and J by 3 bases, 14 bases remained unmatched. Germline V gives CDR1 LNHNV, CDR2 YYDKDF (reference sequence). This CDR3 comprises 18 residues.